This T cell receptor beta chain was found in a study of blood T cell repertoires in COVID-19. Overall study: The cDNA or gDNA used as material had been derived from T cells, B-cell-depleted T cells, or PBMCs.

Under the authors' procedure: The authors estimated nucleated cell counts from reference gene primer amplification. Some clones are missing from TCRdb's copy, which holds only in-frame ones; the method was immunoSEQ multiplex PCR. That table furnishes V, J and clone size, whereas the DNA furnished D and trimming. The sample contains roughly 400,000 clones, 90% of which appear only once. The CDR3 contains 12 residues. In germline, CDR1 is SGHNT, CDR2 YYREEE (reference sequence). The V and J ends lost 10 bases and 0 bases respectively, with 10 bases between them. Assignments of participants to cohorts depended upon their own reported clinical history. Donors of Cohort 3 who recovered were those that had two negative PCRs, clearance, or symptom resolution.

This chain uses TRBV5-4 with TRBJ1-1, with TRBD1 as a possible D gene (5 bases). The receptor's source is a man aged 18 to 30 who had recovered from COVID-19. Sequenced sample: PBMCs or T cells enriched from blood (not recorded which). The CDR3 DNA is TGTGCCTACCGGGGGGTGAACACTGAAGCTTTCTTT. Protein product: CAYRGVNTEAFF.